This passage covers 28 T cell receptor beta chains from one sample sequenced in a study of T cells in Graves' hyperthyroidism and ophthalmopathy. Amplification of TCR beta CDR3 regions used RNA as the template. Initially, a first-round RT-PCR of the TCR CDR3 employed the HTBI primer set. TCRdb re-analysed the multiplex PCR reads in MiXCR, keeping a single row per CDR3 protein. Among 300,000 or so distinct CDR3 sequences listed, around a sixth were seen once. The sample comprised blood. The source is a woman between 45 and 65 years old with Graves' hyperthyroidism.

This clonotype was counted a few times. J is TRBJ1-4 and V is TRBV20-1; D is ambiguous. The CDR3 has 15 amino acids. V gave up 0 bases and J gave up 8 bases, with 16 bases separating them. The germline CDR1 and CDR2 sequences are DFQATT and SNEGSKA (reference sequence). The CDR3 DNA reads as TGCAGTGCTAGAGATTTCGGCTTCCCTGGAGAAAAACTGTTTTTT. Translated, it gives CSARDFGFPGEKLFF.

This clonotype was detected ten times or more. The rearrangement joins TRBV6-2 or TRBV6-3 to TRBJ2-1; 9 nucleotides align to TRBD1. Germline V gene data show CDR1 as MNHEY and CDR2 as SVGEGT. This CDR3 comprises 13 residues. With 6 bases clipped from V and 6 bases from J, the junction kept 3 bases outside the gene matches. In nucleotides, the CDR3 is TGTGCCAGCAGACCGACAGGGGGCAATGAGCAGTTCTTC. This codes for CASRPTGGNEQFF.

The chain employs TRBV3-1 and TRBJ2-1, with D perhaps TRBD2 (7 bases). The CDR3 has 14 amino acids. The germline V gene has CDR1 LGHDT and CDR2 YNNKEL (reference sequence). Trimming removed 1 base from V and 6 bases from J, with 10 bases in between. The CDR3 sequence is CASSQGGGLNEQFF. In nucleotides, the CDR3 is TGTGCCAGCAGCCAAGGCGGGGGCCTCAATGAGCAGTTCTTC.

This clonotype has ten or more counts. The V call is TRBV2, the J call TRBJ2-1; D unresolved. Germline lookup yields CDR1 SNHLY and CDR2 FYNNEI. Trimming pared 1 base from V and 5 bases from J, leaving 0 bases between. The CDR3 covers 11 residues. CDR3 protein: CASSEDNEQFF. The CDR3 DNA reads TGTGCCAGCAGTGAAGACAATGAGCAGTTCTTC.

A remark on this clonotype: A clone one base away is much larger, so this may be a read error. The genes are TRBV7-2 and TRBJ2-3; TRBD2 agrees at 11 bases. The CDR3 is made up of 14 amino acids. Per the germline V gene, CDR1 is SGHTA and CDR2 is FQGNSA. The CDR3 loop reads CASGGTSGTGTQYF. The CDR3 DNA reads as TGTGCCAGCGGGGGGACTAGCGGCACAGGTACGCAGTATTTT. The variable domain in full, completed from reference TRBV7-2 and TRBJ2-3, reads GAGVSQSPSNKVTEKGKDVELRCDPISGHTALYWYRQSLGQGLEFLIYFQGNSAPDKSGLPSDRFSAERTGGSVSTLTIQRTQQEDSAVYLCASGGTSGTGTQYFGPGTRLTVL.

In its sample, this clonotype was seen many times. The chain is built from TRBV6-1 and TRBJ2-3; 9 bases map to TRBD1. CDR3 length equals 14 residues. Trimming at V came to 6 bases and at J to 3 bases, leaving 4 bases not matched to a gene. Germline lookup yields CDR1 MNHNS and CDR2 SASEGT. The CDR3 DNA reads TGTGCCAGCAGATCGGACAGGGGAACAGATACGCAGTATTTT. Translation: CASRSDRGTDTQYF.

This clonotype was picked up many times. V is TRBV28 and J is TRBJ1-5, with a tentative D call TRBD1 (6 bases). Trimming cost V 10 bases and J 5 bases, with 15 bases left between them. The CDR3 is 13 amino acids. CDR1 MDHEN and CDR2 SYDVKM come from the germline V gene. The CDR3 DNA is TGTGCCACCAGGACAGAAATTTATCAGCCCCAGCATTTT. It specifies CATRTEIYQPQHF.

The chain joins TRBV27 to TRBJ2-3, with 10 positions matching TRBD1. CDR3 length equals 17 residues. After removal of 8 bases from V and 6 bases from J, the junction contained 17 bases not matched to a gene. Germline V CDR1 and CDR2: MNHEY, SMNVEV (reference sequence). CDR3 nucleotide sequence: TGTGCCAGCCAACACAAGACAGGGGGCACGGGGCGGGATACGCAGTATTTT. Translated, it gives CASQHKTGGTGRDTQYF.

The CDR3 sequence is CASSSGQIYEQYV. For the CDR3, the DNA is TGTGCCAGCAGCTCGGGACAGATCTACGAGCAGTACGTC. The gene calls are TRBV5-6 and TRBJ2-7, with TRBD1 identical over 7 bases. Trimming took 3 bases from V and 3 from J; bases not matched to a gene: 3. CDR1 and CDR2 from the germline V gene are SGHDT and YYEEEE. The CDR3 length is 13 residues.

This clonotype was picked up many times. The V call is TRBV6-1, the J call TRBJ2-1; tentative D call: TRBD1 (5 bases). V was pared by 6 bases and J by 1 base, with 13 bases between. The CDR3 runs 15 residues. CDR1 and CDR2 (germline): MNHNS, SASEGT. Here the CDR3 DNA reads TGTGCCAGCAGAGACCAGGGTGGATCCTACAATGAGCAGTTCTTC. Translating it yields CASRDQGGSYNEQFF.

This clonotype was found many times. This sequence joins TRBV20-1 and TRBJ1-1; weak D call: TRBD1 (6 bases). CDR1 and CDR2 (germline): DFQATT, SNEGSKA (reference sequence). The CDR3 runs 14 residues. CDR3 sequence: CSIPQGGLNTEAFF. In DNA, the CDR3 is TGCAGCATCCCACAGGGAGGGTTGAACACTGAAGCTTTCTTT.

This clonotype was detected a few times. The V call is TRBV20-1, the J call TRBJ1-1; a possible D gene is TRBD1 (6 bases). There are 14 residues in the CDR3. Trimming left V 6 bases short and J 1 base short, with 15 bases between. CDR1 and CDR2 (germline): DFQATT, SNEGSKA (reference sequence). CDR3 loop: CSALPGQPNTEAFF. The DNA of the CDR3 is TGCAGTGCCTTACCAGGACAGCCGAACACTGAAGCTTTCTTT.

The table lists this clonotype with many counts. This rearrangement joins TRBV30 to TRBJ1-1; 9 bases match TRBD1. Losses at the gene ends were 7 bases for V and 1 base for J; bases not matched to a gene: 7. Germline CDR1 is GTSNPN and CDR2 is SVGIG (reference sequence). This CDR3 comprises 14 residues. CDR3 residues: CALCLGQGNTEAFF. CDR3 nucleotides: TGTGCCTTGTGTCTGGGACAGGGGAACACTGAAGCTTTCTTT.

This clonotype was detected ten times or more. This chain's CDR3 is CASSHRDRENGYTF. CDR3 nucleotide sequence: TGTGCCAGCAGCCACCGGGACAGGGAAAATGGCTACACCTTC. This sequence joins TRBV12-3 or TRBV12-4 and TRBJ1-2; 9 bases match TRBD1. Germline trimming cut 6 bases from V and 6 bases from J; bases unmatched to any gene: 8. CDR3 length: 14 residues.

This clonotype was detected ten times or more. The V call is TRBV20-1, the J call TRBJ1-6; TRBD1 agrees at 10 bases. V lost 4 bases, J lost 1 base, and 13 bases stayed unmatched. The CDR3 is 19 residues long. The V gene's germline CDR1 is DFQATT and CDR2 SNEGSKA (reference sequence). This CDR3 reads CSAITGTGVSGSYNSPLHF. The CDR3 DNA is TGCAGTGCTATTACCGGGACAGGGGTTTCAGGGTCCTATAATTCACCCCTCCACTTT.

The table lists this clonotype with many counts. The J gene is TRBJ2-7, the V gene TRBV13; TRBD2 aligns across 7 bases. Unmatched junction bases numbered 4, after V lost 3 bases and J lost 2 bases. CDR3 size: 14 residues. Germline-derived CDR1 and CDR2 are PRHDT and FYEKMQ (reference sequence). The CDR3 DNA reads TGTGCCAGCAGCTTGATGGGAGGGGCCTACGAGCAGTACTTC. As protein: CASSLMGGAYEQYF.

This clonotype was seen only a few times. This rearrangement joins TRBV20-1 to TRBJ2-7; the D call may be TRBD1 or TRBD2 (5 bases each). The germline V gene encodes CDR1 DFQATT and CDR2 SNEGSKA (reference sequence). This CDR3 has 14 residues. V shed 7 bases and J shed 1 base, with 17 bases lying between them. CDR3 DNA: TGCAGTGTTTTACTATTGGGGGAGTCCTACGAGCAGTACTTC. Translated, it gives CSVLLLGESYEQYF.

The genes are TRBV7-8 and TRBJ1-5; D call uncertain. This CDR3 is built from 13 residues. V lost 4 bases, J lost 1 base, and 5 bases lay in between. CDR1 and CDR2 (germline): SGHVS, FQNEAQ. In DNA form, the CDR3 reads TGTGCCAGCAGCTCTGGGAGCAATCAGCCCCAGCATTTT. Amino acid sequence: CASSSGSNQPQHF.

In its sample, this clonotype was seen a few times. This chain links TRBV19 with TRBJ2-3; D not resolved. The CDR3 runs to 13 residues. The germline V gene encodes CDR1 LNHDA and CDR2 SQIVND (reference sequence). Trimming stripped 6 bases from V and 0 bases from J, with 7 bases between. The CDR3 region is CASRQPSTDTQYF. For the CDR3, the DNA is TGTGCCAGTAGACAACCGAGCACAGATACGCAGTATTTT.

The table lists this clonotype with many counts. V gene TRBV6-2 or TRBV6-3 combines with J gene TRBJ2-2, with D maybe TRBD2 (6 bases). The CDR3 totals 15 residues. Germline V gene data show CDR1 as MNHEY and CDR2 as SVGEGT. V dropped 3 bases and J dropped 1 base, with 9 bases sitting between them. CDR3 sequence reads: CASSYSSVNTGELFF. The CDR3 nucleotides read TGTGCCAGCAGTTATTCTAGCGTGAACACCGGGGAGCTGTTTTTT.

The chain has TRBV7-3 and TRBJ1-1; no firm D call. The germline V gene has CDR1 SGHTA and CDR2 FQGTGA. V lost 1 base and J 8 bases, leaving 8 bases between the germline ends. This CDR3 comprises 12 residues. The CDR3, as DNA: TGTGCCAGCAGCTTAATGGGAGGGGAAGCTTTCTTT. Its translation is CASSLMGGEAFF. The variable domain in full, completed from reference TRBV7-3 and TRBJ1-1, reads GAGVSQTPSNKVTEKGKYVELRCDPISGHTALYWYRQSLGQGPEFLIYFQGTGAADDSGLPNDRFFAVRPEGSVSTLKIQRTERGDSAVYLCASSLMGGEAFFGQGTRLTVV.

This chain joins TRBV19 and TRBJ2-1; 11 bases are a match to TRBD2. J was trimmed by 0 bases and V by 0 bases; bases with no gene match: 4. The CDR3 extends over 18 amino acids. CDR1 is LNHDA, CDR2 SQIVND, per germline (reference sequence). CDR3 sequence (DNA): TGTGCCAGTAGTATAGATGGGACTAGCGGAGGCTCCTACAATGAGCAGTTCTTC. As protein: CASSIDGTSGGSYNEQFF.

This clonotype was seen many times. The J gene is TRBJ2-1, the V gene TRBV20-1, with TRBD1 matching 8 bases. CDR3 length: 13 residues. Germline V CDR1 and CDR2: DFQATT, SNEGSKA (reference sequence). Unmatched junction bases numbered 3, after V lost 6 bases and J lost 2 bases. CDR3 nucleotides: TGCAGTGCGAGGACAGGGACCTACAATGAGCAGTTCTTC. It yields the protein CSARTGTYNEQFF.

Remarks on this clonotype: A clone one base away is much larger, so this may be a read error. The chain employs TRBV7-3 and TRBJ1-1; weak D call: TRBD1 (5 bases). The germline gives CDR1 SGHTA, CDR2 FQGTGA. CDR3 length: 15 residues. The CDR3 protein is CASSPHGGENTKAFF. As DNA, the CDR3 is TGTGCCAGCAGCCCCCATGGGGGGGAGAACACTAAAGCTTTCTTT.

The chain uses TRBV2 and TRBJ2-1; 7 bases align to TRBD1. Trimming removed 6 bases from V and 7 bases from J; junction bases left unmatched: 6. CDR1 and CDR2 from the germline V gene are SNHLY and FYNNEI. The length of the CDR3 is 13 residues. CDR3 protein: CASRRTGENEQFF. The CDR3 DNA sequence: TGTGCCAGCAGGAGGACAGGCGAGAATGAGCAGTTCTTC.

The chain uses TRBV29-1 and TRBJ2-7; 13 positions match TRBD2. Trimming cost V 6 bases and J 7 bases; bases outside gene matches: 15. From germline, CDR1 is SQVTM and CDR2 ANQGSEA. This CDR3 contains 16 residues. CDR3 loop: CSVWTSGRGLTGEQYF. The CDR3 nucleotides read TGCAGCGTCTGGACTAGCGGGAGAGGGTTGACGGGTGAGCAGTACTTC.

This clonotype was seen at least ten times. The chain joins TRBV7-8 to TRBJ2-7; 9 bases match TRBD1. The CDR3 length is 12 residues. CDR1 SGHVS and CDR2 FQNEAQ come from the germline V gene. The CDR3 here is CASGTGLYEQYV. CDR3 bases: TGTGCGTCCGGGACAGGGCTCTACGAGCAGTACGTC.

This CDR3 is CASTSGGLQETQYF. For the CDR3, the DNA is TGTGCCAGCACCAGCGGGGGACTGCAAGAGACCCAGTACTTC. The gene calls are TRBV12-3 or TRBV12-4 and TRBJ2-5; 8 bases match TRBD2. With 7 bases clipped from V and 2 bases from J, the junction kept 6 bases outside the gene matches. The CDR3 consists of 14 residues.